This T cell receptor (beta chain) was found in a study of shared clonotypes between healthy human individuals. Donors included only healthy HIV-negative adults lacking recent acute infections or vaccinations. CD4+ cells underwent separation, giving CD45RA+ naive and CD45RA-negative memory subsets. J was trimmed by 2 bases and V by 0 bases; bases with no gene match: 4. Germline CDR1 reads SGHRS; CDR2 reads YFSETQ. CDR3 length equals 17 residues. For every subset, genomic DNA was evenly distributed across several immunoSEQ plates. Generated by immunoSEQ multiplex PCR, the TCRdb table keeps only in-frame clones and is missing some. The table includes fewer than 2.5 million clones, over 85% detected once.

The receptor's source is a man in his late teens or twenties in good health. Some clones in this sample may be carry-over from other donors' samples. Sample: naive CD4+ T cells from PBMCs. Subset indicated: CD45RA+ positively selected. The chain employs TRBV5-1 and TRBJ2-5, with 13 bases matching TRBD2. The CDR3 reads CASSLGTSGRGQETQYF. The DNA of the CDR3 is TGCGCCAGCAGCTTGGGGACTAGCGGGAGAGGGCAAGAGACCCAGTACTTC.